The clone carrying this T cell receptor (beta chain) was observed at least ten times. The germline CDR1 and CDR2 sequences are DFQATT and SNEGSKA (reference sequence). The CDR3 sequence is 15 residues long. With V trimmed by 0 bases and J by 2 bases, 7 bases remained unmatched. This specimen belongs to a study of T-cell reconstitution after alpha-beta-depleted transplantation in children. Preparation of the TCRbeta library involved a method that used unique molecular identifiers. TCRdb recomputed calls from the PCR reads with MiXCR, one row per CDR3 protein. The sample lists about 610,000 distinct CDR3 sequences, about 10% seen once, with 3.5% to 5% in the top ten.

The rearrangement links TRBV20-1 to TRBJ2-7; 7 bases line up with TRBD2. The sequence came from a human donor who donated a stem cell graft to a child with acute myeloid leukemia. The specimen was PBMCs from the stem cell graft donor, collected from the stem cell graft. The CDR3 bases are TGCAGTGCTAGAGACCCTAGCGGAGGAGCCTACGAGCAGTACTTC. Its translation is CSARDPSGGAYEQYF.